This T cell receptor beta chain emerged from a study of CD4 T cells in relation to SARS-CoV-2 and coronaviruses. As for the study in general: After roughly 9 days of antigen culture, PBMC TCR beta CDR3s were sequenced.

Unexposed donor CD4+ T cells date from about 2011-2018, before the COVID-19 pandemic. Isolation of CD4+ T cells took place after approximately 11 days in culture. As to this clone: What it recognizes is unknown.

Profiled with immunoSEQ multiplex PCR; TCRdb holds only in-frame clones, not every one. The sample lists roughly 10,000 clones, less than 80% occurring once. Sequencing was carried out using CD4+ T cells from PBMCs, cultured in vitro. This TCR derives from a human donor in good health.

For the CDR3, the DNA is TGTGCCAGCAGTTCCGACCGGGGGTTTGGCTACACCTTC. Its translation: CASSSDRGFGYTF. This chain uses TRBV5-4 with TRBJ1-2, with D tentatively TRBD1 (5 bases). The germline V and J ends were trimmed by 5 bases and 7 bases, with 15 bases remaining between them. Germline loops: CDR1 SGHNT, CDR2 YYREEE (reference sequence). There are 13 residues in the CDR3.